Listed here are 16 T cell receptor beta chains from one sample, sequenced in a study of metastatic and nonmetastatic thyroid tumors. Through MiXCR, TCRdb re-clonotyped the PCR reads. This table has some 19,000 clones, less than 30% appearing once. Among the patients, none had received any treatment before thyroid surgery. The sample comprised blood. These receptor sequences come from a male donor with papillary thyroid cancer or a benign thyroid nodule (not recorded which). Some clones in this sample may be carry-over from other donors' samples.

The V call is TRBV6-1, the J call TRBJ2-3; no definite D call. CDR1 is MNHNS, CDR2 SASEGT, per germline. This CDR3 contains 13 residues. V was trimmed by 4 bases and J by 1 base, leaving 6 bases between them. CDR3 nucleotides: TGTGCCAGCAGTGGAAGACGCACAGATACGCAGTATTTT. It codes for CASSGRRTDTQYF.

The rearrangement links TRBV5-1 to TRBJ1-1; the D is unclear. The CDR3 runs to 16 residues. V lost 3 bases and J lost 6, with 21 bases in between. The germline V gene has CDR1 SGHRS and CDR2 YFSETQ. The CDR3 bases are TGCGCCAGCAGCTGGAGGACGACATCGATGGGCGCTGAAGCTTTCTTT. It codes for CASSWRTTSMGAEAFF. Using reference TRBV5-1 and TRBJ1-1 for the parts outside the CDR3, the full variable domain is KAGVTQTPRYLIKTRGQQVTLSCSPISGHRSVSWYQQTPGQGLQFLFEYFSETQRNKGNFPGRFSGRQFSNSRSEMNVSTLELGDSALYLCASSWRTTSMGAEAFFGQGTRLTVV.

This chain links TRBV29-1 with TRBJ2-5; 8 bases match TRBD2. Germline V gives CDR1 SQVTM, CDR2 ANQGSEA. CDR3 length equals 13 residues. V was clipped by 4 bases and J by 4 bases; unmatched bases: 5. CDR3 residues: CSVVTLAGETQYF. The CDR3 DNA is TGCAGCGTTGTTACGCTAGCGGGAGAGACCCAGTACTTC. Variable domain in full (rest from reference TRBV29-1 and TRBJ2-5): SAVISQKPSRDICQRGTSLTIQCQVDSQVTMMFWYRQQPGQSLTLIATANQGSEATYESGFVIDKFPISRPNLTFSTLTVSNMSPEDSSIYLCSVVTLAGETQYFGPGTRLLVL.

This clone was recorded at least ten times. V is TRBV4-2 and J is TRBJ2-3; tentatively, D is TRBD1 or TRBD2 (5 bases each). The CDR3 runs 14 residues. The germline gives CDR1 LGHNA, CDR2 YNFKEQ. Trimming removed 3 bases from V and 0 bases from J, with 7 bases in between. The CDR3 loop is CASSHGDSTDTQYF. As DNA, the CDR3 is TGTGCCAGCAGCCATGGGGACAGCACAGATACGCAGTATTTT.

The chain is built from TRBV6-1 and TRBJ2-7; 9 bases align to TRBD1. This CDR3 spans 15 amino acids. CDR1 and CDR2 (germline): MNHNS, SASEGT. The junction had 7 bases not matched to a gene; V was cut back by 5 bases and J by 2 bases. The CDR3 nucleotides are TGTGCCAGCAGTAACCGGGACAGGGTCCCCTACGAGCAGTACTTC. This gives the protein CASSNRDRVPYEQYF.

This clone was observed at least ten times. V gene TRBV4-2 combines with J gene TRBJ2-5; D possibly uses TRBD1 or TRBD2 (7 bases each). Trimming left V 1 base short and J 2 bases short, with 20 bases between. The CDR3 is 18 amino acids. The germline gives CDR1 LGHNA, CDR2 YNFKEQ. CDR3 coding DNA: TGTGCCAGCAGCCAAGTGAGGGGGCCGGCTAGCGGTCAAGAGACCCAGTACTTC. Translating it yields CASSQVRGPASGQETQYF.

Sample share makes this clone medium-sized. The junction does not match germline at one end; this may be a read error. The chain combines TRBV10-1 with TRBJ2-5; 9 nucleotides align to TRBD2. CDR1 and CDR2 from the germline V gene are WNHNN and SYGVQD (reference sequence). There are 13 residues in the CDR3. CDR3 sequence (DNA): TGCGCCACCAGTAGCGGGAGCGCGGAGACCCAGTACTTC. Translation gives CATSSGSAETQYF.

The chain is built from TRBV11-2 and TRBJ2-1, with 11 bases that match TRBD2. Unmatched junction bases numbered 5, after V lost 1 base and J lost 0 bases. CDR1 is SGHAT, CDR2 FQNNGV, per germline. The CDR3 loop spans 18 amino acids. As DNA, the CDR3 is TGTGCCAGCAGCTTAGGGGTTAGCGGGGGGGGCTCCTACAATGAGCAGTTCTTC. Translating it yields CASSLGVSGGGSYNEQFF.

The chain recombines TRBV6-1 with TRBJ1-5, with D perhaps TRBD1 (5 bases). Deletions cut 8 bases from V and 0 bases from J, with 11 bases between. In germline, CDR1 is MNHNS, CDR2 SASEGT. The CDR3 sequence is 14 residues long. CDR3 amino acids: CASATAYSNQPQHF. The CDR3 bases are TGTGCCAGCGCGACAGCGTATAGCAATCAGCCCCAGCATTTT.

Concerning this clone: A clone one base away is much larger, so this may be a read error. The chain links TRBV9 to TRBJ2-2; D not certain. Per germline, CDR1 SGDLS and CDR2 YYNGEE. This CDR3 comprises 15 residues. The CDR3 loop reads CASSVVSWNTGELFF. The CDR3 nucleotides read TGCGCCAGCAGCGTAGTGAGCTGGAACACCGGGGAGCTGTTTTTT. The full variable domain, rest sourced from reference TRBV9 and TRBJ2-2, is DSGVTQTPKHLITATGQRVTLRCSPRSGDLSVYWYQQSLDQGLQFLIQYYNGEERAKGNILERFSAQQFPDLHSELNLSSLELGDSALYFCASSVVSWNTGELFFGEGSRLTVL.

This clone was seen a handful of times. CDR3 loop: CASSLASKDTEAFF. For the CDR3, the DNA is TGTGCCAGCAGTTTAGCCAGTAAGGACACTGAAGCTTTCTTT. V usage is TRBV27 and J usage is TRBJ1-1; D remains unclear. Trimming took 2 bases from V and 3 from J, leaving 10 bases between them. The CDR3 length is 14 residues. Per germline, CDR1 MNHEY and CDR2 SMNVEV (reference sequence).

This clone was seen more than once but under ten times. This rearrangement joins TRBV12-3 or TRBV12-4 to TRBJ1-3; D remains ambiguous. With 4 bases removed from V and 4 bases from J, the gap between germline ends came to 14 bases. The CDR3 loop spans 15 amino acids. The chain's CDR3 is CASSWEYALGNTIYF. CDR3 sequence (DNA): TGTGCCAGCAGTTGGGAGTACGCCTTAGGAAACACCATATATTTT.

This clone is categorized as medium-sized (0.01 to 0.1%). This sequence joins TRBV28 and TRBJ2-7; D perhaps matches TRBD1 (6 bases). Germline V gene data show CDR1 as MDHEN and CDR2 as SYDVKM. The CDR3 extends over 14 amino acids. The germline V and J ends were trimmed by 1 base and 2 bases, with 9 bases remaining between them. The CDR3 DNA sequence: TGTGCCAGCAGTTTATCGGACAGAGCCTACGAGCAGTACTTC. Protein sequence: CASSLSDRAYEQYF.

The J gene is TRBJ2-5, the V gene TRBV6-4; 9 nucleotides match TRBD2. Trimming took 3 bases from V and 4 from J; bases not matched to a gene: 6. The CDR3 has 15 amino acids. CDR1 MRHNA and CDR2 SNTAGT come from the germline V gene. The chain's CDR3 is CASSESSGTGETQYF. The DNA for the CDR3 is TGTGCCAGCAGTGAGTCTAGCGGGACGGGAGAGACCCAGTACTTC.

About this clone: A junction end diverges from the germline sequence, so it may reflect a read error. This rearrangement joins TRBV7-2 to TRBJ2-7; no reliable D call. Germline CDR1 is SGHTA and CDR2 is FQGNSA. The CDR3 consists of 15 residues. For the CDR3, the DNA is TGTGCCAGCAGCTTAGTGGCTGCCACTCAATACGAACAGTACTTC. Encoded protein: CASSLVAATQYEQYF.

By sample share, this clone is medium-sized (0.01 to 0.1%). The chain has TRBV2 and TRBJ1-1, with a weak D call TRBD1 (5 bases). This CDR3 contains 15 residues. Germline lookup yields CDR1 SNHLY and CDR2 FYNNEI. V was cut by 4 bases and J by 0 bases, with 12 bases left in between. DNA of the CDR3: TGTGCCAGCAGTGTCCGGGGCAGGGTGAACACTGAAGCTTTCTTT. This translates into CASSVRGRVNTEAFF. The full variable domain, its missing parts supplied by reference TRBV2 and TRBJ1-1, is EPEVTQTPSHQVTQMGQEVILRCVPISNHLYFYWYRQILGQKVEFLVSFYNNEISEKSEIFDDQFSVERPDGSNFTLKIRSTKLEDSAMYFCASSVRGRVNTEAFFGQGTRLTVV.